This T cell receptor (beta chain) was retrieved from a study of PD-1 blockade in classical Hodgkin lymphoma. General observations from the study: The study reported lower baseline TCR diversity in newly diagnosed patients than in healthy donors.

The ends were cut back, 1 base at V and 0 bases at J, with 17 bases in the middle. The CDR3 extends over 19 amino acids. Germline CDR1 SGHRS, CDR2 YFSETQ. Time point specified: newly diagnosed, previously untreated cHL patient sample. After PBMCs were thawed, their CD8+ T cells were isolated by magnetic negative selection. Sequencing was performed with immunoSEQ multiplex PCR; in TCRdb, only in-frame clones are kept and a portion is missing. The table has 2,000 to 2,500 clones, 60% to 75% seen once. To note about this clone: Its target is not known.

The clonotype originates from a human donor with classical Hodgkin lymphoma. The sample comprised CD8+ T cells from blood. This rearrangement joins TRBV5-1 to TRBJ2-6; maybe TRBD1 (5 bases). CDR3 nucleotide sequence: TGCGCCAGCAGCTTGACCAGGGTCCTTGGGCTCTCTGGGGCCAACGTCCTGACTTTC. Protein sequence: CASSLTRVLGLSGANVLTF. The variable domain in full, completed from reference TRBV5-1 and TRBJ2-6, reads KAGVTQTPRYLIKTRGQQVTLSCSPISGHRSVSWYQQTPGQGLQFLFEYFSETQRNKGNFPGRFSGRQFSNSRSEMNVSTLELGDSALYLCASSLTRVLGLSGANVLTFGAGSRLTVL.